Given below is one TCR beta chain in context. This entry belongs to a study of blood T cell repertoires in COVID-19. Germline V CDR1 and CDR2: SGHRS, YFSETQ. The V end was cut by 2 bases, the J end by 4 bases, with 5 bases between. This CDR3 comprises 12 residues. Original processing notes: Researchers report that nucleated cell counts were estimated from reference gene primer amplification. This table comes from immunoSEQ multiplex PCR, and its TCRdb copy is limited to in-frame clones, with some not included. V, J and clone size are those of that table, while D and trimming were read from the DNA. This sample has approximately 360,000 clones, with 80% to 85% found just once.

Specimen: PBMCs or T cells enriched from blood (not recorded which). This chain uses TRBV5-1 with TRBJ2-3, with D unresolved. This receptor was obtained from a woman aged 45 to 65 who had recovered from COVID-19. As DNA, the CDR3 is TGCGCCAGCAGCTTTGTCTCAGATACGCAGTATTTT. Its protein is CASSFVSDTQYF.